These 21 T cell receptor beta chains originate from one sample sequenced in a study of cytomegalovirus exposure and HLA in healthy donors. The PCR was carried out with 60 Vbeta primers and 13 Jbeta primers. The data were produced by immunoSEQ multiplex PCR, yet TCRdb's version contains in-frame clones alone and is incomplete. This table holds 200,000 to 250,000 clones, about 83% found once. The sequencing input was PBMCs. These receptors came from a girl aged 5-17 years in good health and CMV-seronegative.

The chain couples TRBV4-1 to TRBJ2-5; D uncertain. The CDR3 has 13 amino acids. CDR1 and CDR2 (germline): MGHRA, YSYEKL. V was shortened by 1 base and J by 3 bases, with 6 bases between the two germline ends. The CDR3, as DNA: TGCGCCAGCAGCCAAGCTATTAAAGAGACCCAGTACTTC. This codes for CASSQAIKETQYF.

The chain uses TRBV6-5 and TRBJ1-2, with TRBD1 identical over 9 bases. Germline V CDR1 and CDR2: MNHEY, SVGAGI. The CDR3 has 14 residues. V was clipped by 5 bases and J by 2 bases; unmatched bases: 3. The CDR3 reads CASSPGQGNYGYTF. For the CDR3, the DNA is TGTGCCAGCAGTCCGGGACAGGGAAACTATGGCTACACCTTC.

This chain connects TRBV9 to TRBJ1-4, with a weak D call TRBD1 (6 bases). This CDR3 spans 15 amino acids. The ends were cut back, 0 bases at V and 5 bases at J, with 11 bases in the middle. Germline CDR1 SGDLS, CDR2 YYNGEE. CDR3 region: CASSVDGTRNEKLFF. CDR3 bases: TGTGCCAGCAGCGTAGACGGGACAAGGAATGAAAAACTGTTTTTT.

The V gene is TRBV7-2, the J gene TRBJ1-2; 7 bases agree with TRBD1. CDR1 SGHTA and CDR2 FQGNSA come from the germline V gene. V lost 6 bases to trimming and J lost 2 bases; unmatched junction nucleotides: 18. The CDR3 runs 18 residues. The CDR3 protein is CASSFLLPRGNANYGYTF. The CDR3 nucleotides read TGTGCCAGCAGTTTCCTTCTACCCAGGGGGAATGCGAACTATGGCTACACCTTC. The full variable domain, its missing parts supplied by reference TRBV7-2 and TRBJ1-2, is GAGVSQSPSNKVTEKGKDVELRCDPISGHTALYWYRQSLGQGLEFLIYFQGNSAPDKSGLPSDRFSAERTGGSVSTLTIQRTQQEDSAVYLCASSFLLPRGNANYGYTFGSGTRLTVV.

Note on this clone: The junction and the germline gene differ at one end; a read error may be behind it. V gene TRBV9 combines with J gene TRBJ2-7, with 8 bases that match TRBD1. This CDR3 has 12 amino acids. The germline gives CDR1 SGDLS, CDR2 YYNGEE. The CDR3 DNA is TGTGCCAGCAGCGGACAGGGGATAGGGGTTGCCTTC. Amino acids: CASSGQGIGVAF.

V is TRBV6-6 and J is TRBJ1-5; the match to TRBD1 covers 9 bases. Trimming at V came to 8 bases and at J to 1 base, leaving 9 bases not matched to a gene. The CDR3 spans 16 residues. From germline, CDR1 is MNHNY and CDR2 SVGAGI (reference sequence). The CDR3 DNA follows: TGTGCCAGCGCTCTTAAACAGGGGGCGAGCAATCAGCCCCAGCATTTT. Its translation is CASALKQGASNQPQHF.

This clone was counted once. J is TRBJ2-7 and V is TRBV5-1; TRBD1 matches 7 bases. Germline values: CDR1 SGHRS, CDR2 YFSETQ. The length of the CDR3 is 15 residues. The J segment lost 5 bases and the V segment lost 4 bases, leaving 12 bases of the junction unmatched. CDR3 residues: CASSSKQGLRNEQYF. The DNA for the CDR3 is TGCGCCAGCAGCAGCAAACAGGGGCTTCGGAACGAGCAGTACTTC.

V usage is TRBV28 and J usage is TRBJ2-1; 9 positions match TRBD1. J gave up 4 bases and V 6 bases, and 10 bases lay outside the gene matches. The CDR3 is made up of 16 amino acids. CDR1 MDHEN and CDR2 SYDVKM come from the germline V gene. The CDR3 here is CASSPQAGTGYNEQFF. For the CDR3, the DNA is TGTGCCAGCAGCCCACAAGCCGGGACAGGGTACAATGAGCAGTTCTTC.

The CDR3 here is CASSHGLENTEAFF. CDR3 in DNA: TGTGCCAGCAGCCACGGGTTGGAGAACACTGAAGCTTTCTTT. The V and J genes are TRBV28 and TRBJ1-1; D not resolved. The CDR3 covers 14 residues. V was pared by 6 bases and J by 1 base, with 12 bases between. Germline values: CDR1 MDHEN, CDR2 SYDVKM. Drawing the rest from reference TRBV28 and TRBJ1-1, the complete variable domain is DVKVTQSSRYLVKRTGEKVFLECVQDMDHENMFWYRQDPGLGLRLIYFSYDVKMKEKGDIPEGYSVSREKKERFSLILESASTNQTSMYLCASSHGLENTEAFFGQGTRLTVV.

This clone showed up just once. The rearrangement links TRBV2 to TRBJ2-3; TRBD1 matches at 8 bases. With 6 bases clipped from V and 2 bases from J, the junction kept 10 bases outside the gene matches. Germline CDR1 is SNHLY and CDR2 is FYNNEI. This CDR3 comprises 16 residues. CDR3 sequence: CASRLRTGTNTDTQYF. DNA of the CDR3: TGTGCCAGCAGGTTGAGGACAGGGACGAACACAGATACGCAGTATTTT.

V gene TRBV5-4 combines with J gene TRBJ1-2, with 8 bases that match TRBD1. CDR1 SGHNT and CDR2 YYREEE come from the germline V gene (reference sequence). With V trimmed by 4 bases and J by 4 bases, 15 bases remained unmatched. This CDR3 region has 17 residues. The CDR3 DNA is TGTGCCAGCAGCCCCCCGGGGCAGGGGGCGGCTACCTATGGCTACACCTTC. Its protein product is CASSPPGQGAATYGYTF.

This sequence joins TRBV27 and TRBJ2-1, with TRBD2 as a possible D gene (6 bases). The CDR3 is 11 amino acids. The V gene lost 6 bases and the J gene lost 12 bases, with 12 bases spanning the gap. Germline CDR1 is MNHEY and CDR2 is SMNVEV (reference sequence). The DNA for the CDR3 is TGTGCCAGCAGGCGGGATTCCGCGCAGTTCTTC. It codes for CASRRDSAQFF.

This sequence joins TRBV28 and TRBJ2-7; D perhaps matches TRBD1 (6 bases). The V end lost 2 bases, the J end lost 2 bases, and 10 bases lay between the germline ends. Germline V gives CDR1 MDHEN, CDR2 SYDVKM. The CDR3 consists of 14 residues. The CDR3 reads CASSLRGGAYEQYF. In nucleotides, the CDR3 is TGTGCCAGCAGTTTACGTGGGGGCGCCTACGAGCAGTACTTC.

For the CDR3, the DNA is TGTGCCAGCAGTGAAGCGGCAGCTAACTATGGCTACACCTTC. It yields the protein CASSEAAANYGYTF. This rearrangement joins TRBV6-1 to TRBJ1-2, with D unclear. Per germline, CDR1 MNHNS and CDR2 SASEGT. Trimming cost V 0 bases and J 0 bases, with 5 bases left between them. This CDR3 has 14 residues.

The chain has TRBV5-8 and TRBJ2-7; 7 nucleotides line up with TRBD1. The CDR3 is 13 amino acids. With 4 bases clipped from V and 2 bases from J, the junction kept 3 bases outside the gene matches. Germline V lookup: CDR1 SGHTS, CDR2 YDEGEE. This CDR3 reads CASSLTGAYEQYF. In DNA form, the CDR3 reads TGTGCCAGCAGCCTAACAGGGGCCTACGAGCAGTACTTC.

The chain combines TRBV6-1 with TRBJ2-1; the D gene is possibly TRBD1 (5 bases). The CDR3 has 15 amino acids. Trimming removed 6 bases at V and 0 bases at J, with 12 bases between. CDR1 and CDR2 (germline): MNHNS, SASEGT. CDR3 sequence reads: CASRATVYSYNEQFF. The CDR3 DNA is TGTGCCAGCAGGGCGACAGTCTACTCCTACAATGAGCAGTTCTTC.

The V call is TRBV9, the J call TRBJ2-5; 9 bases map to TRBD2. This CDR3 has 16 residues. Trimming at V came to 0 bases and at J to 1 base, leaving 4 bases not matched to a gene. Germline loops: CDR1 SGDLS, CDR2 YYNGEE. The DNA for the CDR3 is TGTGCCAGCAGCGTAGATCCAGCGGGGGGCCAAGAGACCCAGTACTTC. Translating it yields CASSVDPAGGQETQYF.

This chain uses TRBV25-1 with TRBJ1-4; D perhaps matches TRBD1 (5 bases). The CDR3 consists of 14 residues. Trimming shortened V by 6 bases and J by 7 bases, and 15 bases separated the two germline ends. Looked up from germline, CDR1 is MGHDK and CDR2 is SYGVNS. In DNA form, the CDR3 reads TGTGCCAGCAGCCCGGACATTTATAGTGAAAAACTGTTTTTT. It yields the protein CASSPDIYSEKLFF.

V and J are TRBV28 and TRBJ2-1; weak D call: TRBD2 (6 bases). V lost 10 bases and J lost 3, with 25 bases in between. The CDR3 is 17 amino acids. CDR1 and CDR2 from the germline V gene are MDHEN and SYDVKM. Here the CDR3 reads CATKSRVGSPFYNEQFF. The CDR3 DNA sequence: TGTGCCACCAAATCCCGGGTCGGGAGTCCCTTCTACAATGAGCAGTTCTTC.

The chain recombines TRBV7-8 with TRBJ2-5, with TRBD2 matching over 7 bases. With 5 bases clipped from V and 0 bases from J, the junction kept 6 bases outside the gene matches. Germline CDR1 reads SGHVS; CDR2 reads FQNEAQ. The CDR3 length is 15 residues. CDR3 in amino acids: CASSPQAGHQETQYF. CDR3 DNA sequence: TGTGCCAGCAGCCCCCAAGCGGGGCACCAAGAGACCCAGTACTTC.

The V gene is TRBV6-5, the J gene TRBJ1-6, with 9 bases identical to TRBD1. Trimming took 7 bases from V and 7 from J; bases not matched to a gene: 5. The CDR3 loop spans 14 amino acids. The germline V gene encodes CDR1 MNHEY and CDR2 SVGAGI. The CDR3 DNA is TGTGCCAGCACCACGGACAGGGGAAATTCACCCCTCCACTTT. Protein sequence: CASTTDRGNSPLHF.